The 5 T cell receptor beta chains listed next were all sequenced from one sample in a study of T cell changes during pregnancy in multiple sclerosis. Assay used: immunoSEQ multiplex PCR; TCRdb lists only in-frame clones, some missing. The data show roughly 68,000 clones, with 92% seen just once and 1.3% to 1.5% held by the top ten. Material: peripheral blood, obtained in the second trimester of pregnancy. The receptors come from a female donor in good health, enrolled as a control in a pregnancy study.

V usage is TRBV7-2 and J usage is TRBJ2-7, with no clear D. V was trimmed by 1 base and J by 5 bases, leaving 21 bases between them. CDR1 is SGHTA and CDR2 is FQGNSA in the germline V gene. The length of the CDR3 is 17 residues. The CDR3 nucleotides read TGTGCCAGCAGCTTAGATGTCCGGGTTCTGACCTGGGACGAGCAGTACTTC. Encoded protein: CASSLDVRVLTWDEQYF.

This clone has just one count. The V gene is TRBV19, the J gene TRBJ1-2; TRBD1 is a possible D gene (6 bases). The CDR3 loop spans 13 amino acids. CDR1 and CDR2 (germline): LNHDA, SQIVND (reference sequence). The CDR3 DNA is TGTGCATCCGTCGGGGGGGCAGGATATGGCTACACCTTC. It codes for CASVGGAGYGYTF. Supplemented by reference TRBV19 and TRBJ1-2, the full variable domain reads DGGITQSPKYLFRKEGQNVTLSCEQNLNHDAMYWYRQDPGQGLRLIYYSQIVNDFQKGDIAEGYSVSREKKESFPLTVTSAQKNPTAFYLCASVGGAGYGYTFGSGTRLTVV.

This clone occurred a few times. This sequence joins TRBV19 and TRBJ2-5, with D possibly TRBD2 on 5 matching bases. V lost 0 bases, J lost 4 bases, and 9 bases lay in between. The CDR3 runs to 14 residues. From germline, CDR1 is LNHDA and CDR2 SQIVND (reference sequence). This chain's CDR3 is CASSIEGRGETQYF. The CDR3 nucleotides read TGTGCCAGTAGTATAGAGGGTCGGGGAGAGACCCAGTACTTC.

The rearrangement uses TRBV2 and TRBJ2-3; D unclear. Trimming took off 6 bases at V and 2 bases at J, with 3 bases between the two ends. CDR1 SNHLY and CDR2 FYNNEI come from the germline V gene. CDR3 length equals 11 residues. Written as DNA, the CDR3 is TGTGCCAGCAGCCTCACAGATACGCAGTATTTT. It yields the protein CASSLTDTQYF.

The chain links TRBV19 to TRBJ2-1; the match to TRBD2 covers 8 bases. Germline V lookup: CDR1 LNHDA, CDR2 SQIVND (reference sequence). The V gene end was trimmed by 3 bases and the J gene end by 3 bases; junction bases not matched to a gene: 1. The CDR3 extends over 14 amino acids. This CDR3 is CASSIGGGYNEQFF. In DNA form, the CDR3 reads TGTGCCAGTAGTATCGGGGGGGGCTACAATGAGCAGTTCTTC.